The clone carrying this TCR beta chain has only a few counts. Each CDR3 protein gets one entry after TCRdb re-called the RT-PCR reads with MiXCR. The sample consists of around 170,000 distinct CDR3 sequences, 24% of them appearing once. The data stem from a study of patients and donors after allogeneic stem cell transplantation. What was sequenced was blood, either unsorted or a sorted T cell fraction (not recorded which). The origin of this receptor is a human donor who was either an allogeneic HSCT recipient or a stem cell or donor lymphocyte infusion donor (not recorded which). It is not recorded whose cells these are; they may come from a transplant donor.

CDR3 in DNA: TGCGCCAGCAGGGATACTAGCGGGGACTCATACAATGAGCAGTTCTTC. As protein: CASRDTSGDSYNEQFF. The rearrangement joins TRBV5-1 to TRBJ2-1, with TRBD2 matching 10 bases. CDR3 length equals 16 residues. The V and J ends lost 5 bases and 4 bases, in that order; junction bases with no gene match: 9. Germline CDR1 is SGHRS and CDR2 is YFSETQ.